This is a list of T cell receptor beta chains from one sample in a study of T cell responses to AZD1222 COVID-19 vaccine. The data were produced by immunoSEQ multiplex PCR, yet TCRdb's version contains in-frame clones alone and is incomplete. There are more than 100,000 clones in the sample; about 82% occur only once, and around 7.9% lies in the top ten. The specimen was peripheral blood, collected 28 days after the second dose of the MenACWY control vaccine. The source of these receptors is an adult who received the MenACWY meningococcal vaccine as a control. Both conserved end residues are part of each CDR3.

cdr3_aa	cdr3_length	v_call	j_call
CASSLVAGAYEQYF	14	TRBV11-2	TRBJ2-7
CASSPVPRASHTQYF	15	TRBV18	TRBJ2-3
CASSPGFSNTEAFF	14	TRBV28	TRBJ1-1
CASSSSWRGIFTEAFF	16	TRBV11-2	TRBJ1-1
CASTGGLATDTQYF	14	TRBV9	TRBJ2-3
CASSDRLKFYGYTF	14	TRBV28	TRBJ1-2
CASGGGYGYTF	11	TRBV6-5	TRBJ1-2
CATSRDAGGEGRYTF	15	TRBV15	TRBJ1-2
CASSVGPELNTEAFF	15	TRBV9	TRBJ1-1
CASKETGGSYEQYF	14	TRBV6-4	TRBJ2-7
CASSLVSRQQETQYF	15	TRBV7-2	TRBJ2-5
CASSRDRANTEAFF	14	TRBV5-1	TRBJ1-1
CASSLGLAAEYQETQYF	17	TRBV7-9	TRBJ2-5
CASSFKRGTLNYGYTF	16	TRBV6-5	TRBJ1-2
CASNNPGAGGNTIYF	15	TRBV28	TRBJ1-3
CASSLRLPGHYGYTF	15	TRBV19	TRBJ1-2
CASSQDRGWYQETQYF	16	TRBV4-3	TRBJ2-5
CASSSRDAMRELFF	14	TRBV27	TRBJ1-4
CASSLGGSGLRQPQHF	16	TRBV28	TRBJ1-5
CASSPRGPAGGELFF	15	TRBV18	TRBJ2-2
CASSASAGDGANEQFF	16	TRBV27	TRBJ2-1
CASSLYTGAEISPLHF	16	TRBV7-9	TRBJ1-6
CASSLKGGWYGYTF	14	TRBV11-3	TRBJ1-2
CASSRGYEQYF	11	TRBV6-5	TRBJ2-7
CAWGEGRGLIADTQYF	16	TRBV30	TRBJ2-3
CASSLADTGELFF	13	TRBV2	TRBJ2-2
CASSPGQGAWNEQFF	15	TRBV5-6	TRBJ2-1
CASGGAAGNTIYF	13	TRBV9	TRBJ1-3
CASTLADSWGAGELFF	16	TRBV19	TRBJ2-2
CASSPIEGMNTEAFF	15	TRBV19	TRBJ1-1
CASSLDSGTGTDTQYF	16	TRBV11-3	TRBJ2-3
CATSDVDGLYGYTF	14	TRBV24-1	TRBJ1-2
CASSLGRLDTQYF	13	TRBV5-1	TRBJ2-3
CASSLGQANEQYF	13	TRBV12-3/TRBV12-4	TRBJ2-7
CASSSPHLNEKLFF	14	TRBV28	TRBJ1-4
CASSLRAGALYEEQFF	16	TRBV5-6	TRBJ2-1
CASTGALGGTEAFF	14	TRBV2	TRBJ1-1
CASSLVGRDTQYF	13	TRBV5-1	TRBJ2-3
CASRVTGREPQHF	13	TRBV2	TRBJ1-5
CASSSGQGRHKLFF	14	TRBV5-1	TRBJ1-4
CASSQEGGQPQHF	13	TRBV4-2	TRBJ1-5
CASSTQGTANYGYTF	15	TRBV19	TRBJ1-2
CASPRGGSLPDTQYF	15	TRBV21-1	TRBJ2-3
CASSPWGREGRNYGYTF	17	TRBV27	TRBJ1-2
CASSLGDRGYGYTF	14	TRBV7-2	TRBJ1-2
CASSQREDTQYF	12	TRBV18	TRBJ2-3
CASSEKGDQPQHF	13	TRBV6-1	TRBJ1-5
CAWSVGRVRNTEAFF	15	TRBV30	TRBJ1-1
CASTKGGAIVAQHF	14	TRBV28	TRBJ1-5
CASSPGRGNYGYTF	14	TRBV7-8	TRBJ1-2
CATAHQGFHNTEAFF	15	TRBV15	TRBJ1-1
CASQLPGPGETQYF	14	TRBV28	TRBJ2-5
CASSPPPGNTIYF	13	TRBV9	TRBJ1-3
CASSQSTSSVTDTQYF	16	TRBV3-1/TRBV3-2	TRBJ2-3
CASSHYRDPSGNTIYF	16	TRBV16	TRBJ1-3
CASSRTGDWYGYTF	14	TRBV5-1	TRBJ1-2
CASSVGTGGTGELFF	15	TRBV11-3	TRBJ2-2
CASSTRGGSPLHF	13	TRBV6-4	TRBJ1-6
CASRNRGPHEKLFF	14	TRBV6-5	TRBJ1-4